This TCR beta chain was recorded in a study of blood T cell repertoires in COVID-19. Study details: T cells, B-cell-depleted T cells, or PBMCs supplied cDNA or gDNA.

Original processing methods: Estimation of nucleated cell counts relied on the amplification of reference gene primers. The protocol was immunoSEQ multiplex PCR, while the TCRdb copy is restricted to in-frame clones and leaves out a portion. That table supplies the V and J calls and clone size; D and trimming were determined from the DNA. This sample yields about 140,000 clones, of which 75% to 85% are seen a single time; about 3.2% belongs to the top ten. The V end was cut by 4 bases, the J end by 0 bases, with 27 bases between. The CDR3 has 21 amino acids. The germline V gene has CDR1 LGHDT and CDR2 YNNKEL (reference sequence).

The TCR sequence derives from a man aged 45-65 years with acute or convalescent COVID-19. This chain links TRBV3-1 (or the pseudogene TRBV3-2) with TRBJ2-2; D possibly corresponds to TRBD2 (8 bases). Material: peripheral blood. CDR3 sequence reads: CASSRRLPGQWTSTNTGELFF. CDR3 nucleotide sequence: TGTGCCAGCAGCCGCCGGCTACCGGGACAGTGGACTAGCACGAACACCGGGGAGCTGTTTTTT.